These 17 T cell receptor beta chains originate from one sample sequenced in a study of T-cell memory formation after mild COVID-19. TCRdb analysed the 5' RACE reads with MiXCR anew, one entry per CDR3 protein. The repertoire holds 150,000 to 200,000 distinct CDR3 sequences, with roughly 28% as singletons. The sequenced sample was PBMCs or a T cell subset sorted from them (not recorded which). The receptor source for this set is an adult woman who had mild COVID-19 (a few samples of this study predate the infection). Cell type and time point are not known.

V gene TRBV10-3 combines with J gene TRBJ1-1; D is perhaps TRBD1 (5 bases). Per the germline V gene, CDR1 is ENHRY and CDR2 is SYGVKD. CDR3 length: 14 amino acids. Trimming shortened V by 6 bases and J by 0 bases, and 11 bases separated the two germline ends. CDR3 coding DNA: TGTGCCATCAGCGGGACGGGGATGAACACTGAAGCTTTCTTT. It yields the protein CAISGTGMNTEAFF.

In DNA, the CDR3 is TGTGCCAGCAGCTCGCCCGAGGCGGGGGGGACTCAGGGGACGCAGTATTTT. Translated, it gives CASSSPEAGGTQGTQYF. V usage is TRBV7-3 and J usage is TRBJ2-3; TRBD2 aligns across 9 bases. Germline V gene lookup returns CDR1 SGHTA and CDR2 FQGTGA. The CDR3 consists of 17 residues. Losses at the gene ends were 4 bases for V and 9 bases for J; bases not matched to a gene: 17.

This clonotype has only a few counts. The chain combines TRBV5-1 with TRBJ1-4; perhaps TRBD1 as D (6 bases). Germline assignment: CDR1 SGHRS and CDR2 YFSETQ. V gave up 3 bases and J gave up 8 bases, with 26 bases separating them. The CDR3 is made up of 18 amino acids. CDR3 amino acids: CASSWGGWSTGLGEKLFF. CDR3 bases: TGCGCCAGCAGCTGGGGAGGATGGTCGACAGGATTAGGGGAAAAACTGTTTTTT.

The chain couples TRBV10-3 to TRBJ2-7; D is uncertain. The CDR3 sequence is 11 residues long. The germline gives CDR1 ENHRY, CDR2 SYGVKD. V lost 10 bases and J lost 2, with 9 bases in between. As DNA, the CDR3 is TGTGCCACCGGAACAGCCTACGAGCAGTACTTC. Translation: CATGTAYEQYF.

CDR3 in amino acids: CSAAGLAGAGSSDTQYF. CDR3 DNA sequence: TGCAGTGCTGCAGGACTAGCGGGGGCCGGATCGTCAGATACGCAGTATTTT. The chain uses TRBV20-1 and TRBJ2-3, with TRBD2 matching 13 bases. CDR3 length: 17 amino acids. The V and J ends lost 5 bases and 4 bases, in that order; junction bases with no gene match: 12. Germline V lookup: CDR1 DFQATT, CDR2 SNEGSKA (reference sequence).

The rearrangement uses TRBV2 and TRBJ2-7; D is unresolved. Germline V lookup: CDR1 SNHLY, CDR2 FYNNEI. CDR3 length: 15 residues. V lost 5 bases and J 0 bases, leaving 14 bases between the germline ends. The CDR3 nucleotides read TGTGCCAGCAGTTCCAGTACCACAAACTCCTACGAGCAGTACTTC. The encoded protein is CASSSSTTNSYEQYF.

The genes are TRBV12-3 or TRBV12-4 and TRBJ2-3, with 8 positions matching TRBD2. CDR3 length equals 15 residues. V lost 1 base and J lost 2; bases outside the gene matches: 2. The CDR3: CASSLDGRVTDTQYF. The CDR3, as DNA: TGTGCCAGCAGTTTAGACGGGAGGGTCACAGATACGCAGTATTTT.

The rearrangement uses TRBV4-2 and TRBJ2-2, with 7 positions matching TRBD2. From germline, CDR1 is LGHNA and CDR2 YNFKEQ. Losses at the gene ends were 0 bases for V and 2 bases for J; bases not matched to a gene: 6. The CDR3 runs to 17 residues. The DNA for the CDR3 is TGTGCCAGCAGCCAAGAAATGGGGACTACCAACACCGGGGAGCTGTTTTTT. Translating it yields CASSQEMGTTNTGELFF.

This clonotype was recorded a few times. The gene calls are TRBV7-9 and TRBJ2-3; D may be TRBD1 or TRBD2 (7 bases each). The CDR3 has 13 amino acids. CDR1 is SEHNR and CDR2 is FQNEAQ in the germline V gene (reference sequence). V lost 8 bases, J lost 2 bases, and 11 bases lay in between. As DNA, the CDR3 is TGTGCCAGCGCAGGGGGGGTCACAGATACGCAGTATTTT. Its protein is CASAGGVTDTQYF.

As concerns this clonotype: The junction departs from germline at one end; a sequencing error may be responsible. This sequence joins TRBV6-5 and TRBJ1-2; TRBD1 might be the D (6 bases). The length of the CDR3 is 12 residues. Looked up from germline, CDR1 is MNHEY and CDR2 is SVGAGI. The CDR3 loop is CASSTPGTGYQF. For the CDR3, the DNA is TGTGCCAGCAGTACCCCCGGCACAGGGTATCAGTTC.

The V and J genes are TRBV6-2 or TRBV6-3 and TRBJ2-7; D gene unclear. Germline V CDR1 and CDR2: MNHEY, SVGEGT. V shed 7 bases and J shed 3 bases, with 16 bases lying between them. This CDR3 has 14 amino acids. The CDR3 DNA is TGTGCCAGCAAAAGGTCTAGGTATCTCTACGAGCAGTACTTC. It translates to CASKRSRYLYEQYF.

This clonotype was counted a single time. This chain links TRBV4-3 with TRBJ2-3, with TRBD2 as a possible D gene (5 bases). Germline CDR1 LGHNA, CDR2 YSLEER. The CDR3 is 18 residues long. The V end lost 0 bases, the J end lost 0 bases, and 16 bases lay between the germline ends. DNA for the CDR3: TGCGCCAGCAGCCAAGACCCCCGAGGGTGGGGAAGCACAGATACGCAGTATTTT. It codes for CASSQDPRGWGSTDTQYF.

This clonotype has a handful of counts. The V call is TRBV9, the J call TRBJ2-1, with D tentatively TRBD1 or TRBD2 (6 bases each). V gave up 4 bases and J gave up 5 bases, with 25 bases separating them. Germline V gene data show CDR1 as SGDLS and CDR2 as YYNGEE. This CDR3 has 18 residues. The CDR3 sequence is CASSSHHRGGLLNNEQFF. The DNA for the CDR3 is TGTGCCAGCAGCTCCCACCACAGAGGGGGACTGTTAAACAATGAGCAGTTCTTC.

The J gene is TRBJ1-3, the V gene TRBV10-3; no definite D call. Germline V gives CDR1 ENHRY, CDR2 SYGVKD. Deletions cut 4 bases from V and 7 bases from J, with 14 bases between. This CDR3 contains 14 residues. The CDR3 sequence: CAISVSGDTNTIYF. The CDR3 coding sequence is TGTGCCATCAGTGTATCCGGGGATACTAACACCATATATTTT.

The chain employs TRBV27 and TRBJ2-3; TRBD2 matches at 7 bases. Trimming took 6 bases from V and 1 from J; bases not matched to a gene: 4. The CDR3 consists of 14 residues. Germline V gene data show CDR1 as MNHEY and CDR2 as SMNVEV (reference sequence). The chain's CDR3 is CASRSAGRTDTQYF. The CDR3, as DNA: TGTGCCAGCAGATCAGCGGGGCGCACAGATACGCAGTATTTT.

This clonotype appeared a few times. The chain employs TRBV24-1 and TRBJ2-1; TRBD2 matches 11 bases. This CDR3 contains 21 residues. Unmatched junction bases numbered 16, after V lost 4 bases and J lost 0 bases. Germline CDR1 reads KGHDR; CDR2 reads SFDVKD. CDR3 DNA sequence: TGTGCCACCAGTGACCACGCAAAATCGGGACTAGCGGAGTACTCCTACAATGAGCAGTTCTTC. Residues: CATSDHAKSGLAEYSYNEQFF.

As DNA, the CDR3 is TGTGCCAGCAGCTTGGGCGGGGGGGCCCAACCCTACGAGCAGTACTTC. The encoded protein is CASSLGGGAQPYEQYF. The chain recombines TRBV7-6 with TRBJ2-7; 9 bases align to TRBD2. This CDR3 spans 16 amino acids. Germline CDR1 and CDR2: SGHVS and FNYEAQ. V gave up 3 bases and J gave up 2 bases; unmatched junction bases: 8.